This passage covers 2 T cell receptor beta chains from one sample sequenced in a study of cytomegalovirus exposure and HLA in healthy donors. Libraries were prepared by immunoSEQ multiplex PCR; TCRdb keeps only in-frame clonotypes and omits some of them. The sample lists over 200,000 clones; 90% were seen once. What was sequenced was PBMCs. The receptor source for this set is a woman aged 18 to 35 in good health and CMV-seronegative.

CDR3 protein: CASSRGAILYNEQFF. The CDR3 nucleotides read TGTGCCAGCAGCCGGGGGGCGATTCTCTACAATGAGCAGTTCTTC. The rearrangement uses TRBV7-9 and TRBJ2-1, with D perhaps matching TRBD2 (7 bases). The germline gives CDR1 SEHNR, CDR2 FQNEAQ (reference sequence). Trimming pared 5 bases from V and 3 bases from J, leaving 14 bases between. The CDR3 is 15 residues long.

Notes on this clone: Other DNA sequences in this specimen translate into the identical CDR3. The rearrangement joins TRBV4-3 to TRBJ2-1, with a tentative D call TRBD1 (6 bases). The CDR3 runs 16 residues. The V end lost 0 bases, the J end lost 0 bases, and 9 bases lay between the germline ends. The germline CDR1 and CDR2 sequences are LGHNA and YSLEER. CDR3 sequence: CASSQDRGGSYNEQFF. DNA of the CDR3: TGCGCCAGCAGCCAAGATCGAGGGGGCTCCTACAATGAGCAGTTCTTC.